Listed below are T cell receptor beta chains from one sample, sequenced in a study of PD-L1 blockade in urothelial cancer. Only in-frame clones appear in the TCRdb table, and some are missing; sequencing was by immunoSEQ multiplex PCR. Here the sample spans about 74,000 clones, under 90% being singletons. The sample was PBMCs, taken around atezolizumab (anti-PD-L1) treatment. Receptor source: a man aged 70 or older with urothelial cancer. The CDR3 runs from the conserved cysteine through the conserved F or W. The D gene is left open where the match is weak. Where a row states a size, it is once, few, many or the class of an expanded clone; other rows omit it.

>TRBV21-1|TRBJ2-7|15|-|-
TGTGCCAGCAGCAAAGACCCCCCGGGAGGGAGCGAGCAGTACTTC
CASSKDPPGGSEQYF
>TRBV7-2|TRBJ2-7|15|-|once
TGTGCCAGCAGCCCATCCGCGGGACAGACCTACGAGCAGTACTTC
CASSPSAGQTYEQYF
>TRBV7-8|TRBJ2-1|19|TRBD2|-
TGTGCCAGCAGCTTAGTGTTTGTAACGGGACTAGCGACCTACAATGAGCAGTTCTTC
CASSLVFVTGLATYNEQFF
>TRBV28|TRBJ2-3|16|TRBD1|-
TGTGCCAGCAGTTTAGTAGGGGACAGGGGGCGAGATACGCAGTATTTT
CASSLVGDRGRDTQYF
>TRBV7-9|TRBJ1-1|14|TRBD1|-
TGTGCCAGCAGCTTAGGACAGGGTGGCGCTGAAGCTTTCTTT
CASSLGQGGAEAFF
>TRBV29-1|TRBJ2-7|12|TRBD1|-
TGCAGCGTTGAGGGGACAGCATACGAGCAGTACTTC
CSVEGTAYEQYF
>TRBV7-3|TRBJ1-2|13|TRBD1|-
TGTGCCAGCAGACTGGGTTGGACAGGACCCTACACCTTC
CASRLGWTGPYTF
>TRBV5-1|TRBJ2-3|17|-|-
TGCGCCAGCAGAGGTGGGGGGGGCAGTACTAGCACAGATACGCAGTATTTT
CASRGGGGSTSTDTQYF
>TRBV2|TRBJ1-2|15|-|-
TGTGCCAGCATGGACAGCCGCTTAGCTAACTATGGCTACACCTTC
CASMDSRLANYGYTF
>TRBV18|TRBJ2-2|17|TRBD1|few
TGTGCCAGCTCACCAAACCGACAGGGAAGTAACACCGGGGAGCTGTTTTTT
CASSPNRQGSNTGELFF
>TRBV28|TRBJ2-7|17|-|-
TGTGCCAGCAGTTCCCCCCAGGGTCCCCTAAGCTCCTACGAGCAGTACTTC
CASSSPQGPLSSYEQYF
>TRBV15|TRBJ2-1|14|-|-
TGTGCCACCAGCAGAGATCCCGCCTACAATGAGCAGTTCTTC
CATSRDPAYNEQFF
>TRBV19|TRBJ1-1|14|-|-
TGTGCCAGTAGGGATCACAGCCTGAACACTGAAGCTTTCTTT
CASRDHSLNTEAFF
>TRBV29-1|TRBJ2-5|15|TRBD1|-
TGCAGCGTTGAAGAAGGGGACAGGGGAGTGGAGACCCAGTACTTC
CSVEEGDRGVETQYF
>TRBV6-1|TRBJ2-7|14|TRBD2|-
TGTGCCAGCAGGGAACCCCTAGCGGCCTACGAGCAGTACTTC
CASREPLAAYEQYF
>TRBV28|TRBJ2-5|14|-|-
TGTGCCAGCAGCCTAGCCCCAAGATATGGGACCCAGTACTTC
CASSLAPRYGTQYF
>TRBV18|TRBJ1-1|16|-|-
TGTGCCAGCTCACCGGCGGAGGGCGGCAAGGGCACTGAAGCTTTCTTT
CASSPAEGGKGTEAFF
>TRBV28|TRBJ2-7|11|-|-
TGTGCCAGCAGTATTCTCTACGAGCAGTACTTC
CASSILYEQYF
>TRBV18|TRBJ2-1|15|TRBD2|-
TGTGCCAGCTCACCAAAGGGGGGGACTAGCAATGAGCAGTTCTTC
CASSPKGGTSNEQFF
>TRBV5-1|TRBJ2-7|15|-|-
TGCGCCAGCAGCTGGGACTTGGCTACCACCTACGAGCAGTACTTC
CASSWDLATTYEQYF
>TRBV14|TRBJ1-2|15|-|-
TGTGCCAGCAGCCCTCAGAGGTCCGAGAACTATGGCTACACCTTC
CASSPQRSENYGYTF
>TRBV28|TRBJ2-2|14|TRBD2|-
TGTGCCAGCACCCCAGCGGGAAACACCGGGGAGCTGTTTTTT
CASTPAGNTGELFF
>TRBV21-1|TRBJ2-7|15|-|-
TGTGCCAGCAGCAAAAGCCAGCGGGAGGGCTACGAGCAGTACTTC
CASSKSQREGYEQYF
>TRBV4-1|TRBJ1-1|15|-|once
TGCGCCAGCAGCCAAGTAGGGAGCAGGCGGACTGAAGCTTTCTTT
CASSQVGSRRTEAFF
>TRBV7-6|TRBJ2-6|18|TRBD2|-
TGTGCCAGCAGCTTAGCGAGACTAGCGAGCTCTGGGGCCAACGTCCTGACTTTC
CASSLARLASSGANVLTF
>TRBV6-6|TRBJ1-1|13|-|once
TGTGCCAGCAGTTACGCGATTAACACTGAAGCTTTCTTT
CASSYAINTEAFF
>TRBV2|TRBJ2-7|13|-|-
TGTGCCAGCAGTGTGACTCGCGCCTACGAGCAGTACTTC
CASSVTRAYEQYF
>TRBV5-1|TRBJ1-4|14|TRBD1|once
TGCGCCAGCAGCTCCGGGACAGGGTGGGAAAAACTGTTTTTT
CASSSGTGWEKLFF
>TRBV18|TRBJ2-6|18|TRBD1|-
TGTGCCAGCTCACCACCGGGACAGCTAACCTCTGGGGCCAACGTCCTGACTTTC
CASSPPGQLTSGANVLTF
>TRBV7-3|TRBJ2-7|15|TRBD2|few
TGTGCCAGCAGCTTAGGACTAGCGGGCACCTACGAGCAGTACTTC
CASSLGLAGTYEQYF
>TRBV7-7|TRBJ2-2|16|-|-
TGTGCCAGCAGCTTAGGTCGGACAGTAAACACCGGGGAGCTGTTTTTT
CASSLGRTVNTGELFF
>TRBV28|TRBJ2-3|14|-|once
TGTGCCAGCAGTTTCGACACCATCACAGATACGCAGTATTTT
CASSFDTITDTQYF
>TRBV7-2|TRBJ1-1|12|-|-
TGTGCCAGCAGCGCCCTGCGGGTTGAAGCTTTCTTT
CASSALRVEAFF
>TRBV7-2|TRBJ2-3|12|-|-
TGTGCCAGCAGCCCAACAACAGATACGCAGTATTTT
CASSPTTDTQYF
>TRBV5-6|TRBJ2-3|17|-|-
TGTGCCAGCAGCTTGACTAGCCTATTAAGAGTCACAGATACGCAGTATTTT
CASSLTSLLRVTDTQYF
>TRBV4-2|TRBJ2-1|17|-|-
TGTGCCAGCAGCCAAGGGGGCAGCGGGTTCTCCTACAATGAGCAGTTCTTC
CASSQGGSGFSYNEQFF